One and the same sample provided the 18 T cell receptor beta chains below, sequenced in a study of graft-versus-host responses after intestinal transplantation. Repertoires were generated with immunoSEQ multiplex PCR, while TCRdb's copy carries only in-frame clones and drops some. There are over 9,000 clones in the sample; roughly 95% occur only once, and 16% lies in the top ten. The starting material was bone marrow, obtained about 520 days after intestinal transplantation. The receptors derive from a human patient who received an intestinal transplant, so some T cells may come from the graft donor.

This clone was observed once. This chain connects TRBV2 to TRBJ1-6; the D gene is possibly TRBD1 (6 bases). V shed 8 bases and J shed 6 bases, with 17 bases lying between them. The CDR3 covers 15 residues. Germline V gives CDR1 SNHLY, CDR2 FYNNEI. CDR3 DNA sequence: TGTGCCAGCGCAACCCGGACAGCAAGTAATTCACCCCTCCACTTT. Translating it yields CASATRTASNSPLHF.

The CDR3 DNA reads as TGTGCCAGCGTATCGAACATCTGGCGGGAACCCTACGAGCAGTACTTC. This codes for CASVSNIWREPYEQYF. The chain is built from TRBV2 and TRBJ2-7, with D perhaps TRBD2 (6 bases). Looked up from germline, CDR1 is SNHLY and CDR2 is FYNNEI. V was shortened by 8 bases and J by 2 bases, with 22 bases between the two germline ends. CDR3 length equals 16 residues. Based on the CDR3 plus reference TRBV2 and TRBJ2-7, the full variable domain is EPEVTQTPSHQVTQMGQEVILRCVPISNHLYFYWYRQILGQKVEFLVSFYNNEISEKSEIFDDQFSVERPDGSNFTLKIRSTKLEDSAMYFCASVSNIWREPYEQYFGPGTRLTVT.

This sequence joins TRBV7-3 and TRBJ2-2, with D possibly matching TRBD2 (5 bases). Germline CDR1 SGHTA, CDR2 FQGTGA. The CDR3 is 15 amino acids. Trimming stripped 2 bases from V and 1 base from J, with 8 bases between. This chain's CDR3 is CASSLLARNTGELFF. CDR3 nucleotide sequence: TGTGCCAGCAGCTTACTAGCACGGAACACCGGGGAGCTGTTTTTT.

The V and J genes are TRBV7-9 and TRBJ2-7; TRBD1 matches 8 bases. The CDR3 is 16 residues long. V dropped 0 bases and J dropped 1; count of bases not matched to a gene: 5. In germline, CDR1 is SEHNR, CDR2 FQNEAQ (reference sequence). The CDR3 loop is CASSLARTGISYEQYF. CDR3 nucleotide sequence: TGTGCCAGCAGCTTAGCTAGGACAGGGATATCCTACGAGCAGTACTTC.

V gene TRBV5-1 combines with J gene TRBJ2-1; D remains unclear. V lost 0 bases to trimming and J lost 4 bases, with 14 bases between them. Germline loops: CDR1 SGHRS, CDR2 YFSETQ. CDR3 length equals 16 residues. The CDR3 DNA reads TGCGCCAGCAGCTTGGCGGGCCGCACTCCTTACAATGAGCAGTTCTTC. As protein: CASSLAGRTPYNEQFF.

The chain links TRBV5-8 to TRBJ1-5; 7 nucleotides match TRBD1. The J segment lost 8 bases and the V segment lost 0 bases, leaving 5 bases of the junction unmatched. CDR3 length equals 14 residues. Germline V gives CDR1 SGHTS, CDR2 YDEGEE. CDR3 sequence: CASSLVSRGEPQHF. Written as DNA, the CDR3 is TGTGCCAGCAGCTTGGTATCCAGGGGGGAGCCCCAGCATTTT.

This chain joins TRBV9 and TRBJ2-3; 9 bases match TRBD1. With 4 bases clipped from V and 2 bases from J, the junction kept 8 bases outside the gene matches. The germline V gene encodes CDR1 SGDLS and CDR2 YYNGEE. The CDR3 has 16 residues. CDR3 residues: CASSPRQGDHTDTQYF. In DNA, the CDR3 is TGTGCCAGCAGCCCTAGACAGGGGGATCACACAGATACGCAGTATTTT.

This chain uses TRBV4-2 with TRBJ2-4; D is unclear. Germline V gene data show CDR1 as LGHNA and CDR2 as YNFKEQ. The ends were cut back, 1 base at V and 0 bases at J, with 16 bases in the middle. CDR3 size: 18 residues. The CDR3 nucleotides read TGTGCCAGCAGCCAAGGTCTGGCGGTCGGAGTAGCCAAAAACATTCAGTACTTC. Residues: CASSQGLAVGVAKNIQYF.

The chain has TRBV27 and TRBJ2-7; TRBD2 is a possible D gene (6 bases). Trimming stripped 5 bases from V and 5 bases from J, with 13 bases between. The CDR3 is 13 residues long. Per the germline V gene, CDR1 is MNHEY and CDR2 is SMNVEV (reference sequence). The CDR3 DNA reads as TGTGCCAGCAGTGTTTTGGCTAGCGACGAGCAGTACTTC. It codes for CASSVLASDEQYF.

This chain joins TRBV28 and TRBJ1-4, with TRBD1 matching over 7 bases. The length of the CDR3 is 14 residues. The germline gives CDR1 MDHEN, CDR2 SYDVKM. The trim removed 5 bases at V and 4 bases at J, leaving 4 bases unmatched. The CDR3 DNA reads as TGTGCCAGCAGTCGGACAGGCCTTAATGAAAAACTGTTTTTT. Translated: CASSRTGLNEKLFF.

The chain links TRBV5-4 to TRBJ2-1; D is perhaps TRBD2 (5 bases). V lost 1 base and J lost 4, with 12 bases in between. The CDR3 contains 15 residues. Germline V CDR1 and CDR2: SGHNT, YYREEE (reference sequence). CDR3 protein: CASSLREMVYNEQFF. The DNA of the CDR3 is TGTGCCAGCAGCTTGAGGGAGATGGTATACAATGAGCAGTTCTTC.

The chain combines TRBV5-5 with TRBJ2-4; 7 positions match TRBD1. The germline V gene encodes CDR1 SGHKS and CDR2 YYEKEE (reference sequence). V lost 4 bases, J lost 0 bases, and 13 bases stayed unmatched. This CDR3 is built from 18 residues. Written as DNA, the CDR3 is TGTGCCAGCAGCGTACCCCGAGACAGGGAGATAGCCAAAAACATTCAGTACTTC. This gives the protein CASSVPRDREIAKNIQYF.

The rearrangement uses TRBV2 and TRBJ1-5, with 11 positions matching TRBD1. The germline V gene has CDR1 SNHLY and CDR2 FYNNEI. The J segment lost 6 bases and the V segment lost 4 bases, leaving 2 bases of the junction unmatched. The CDR3 is 14 amino acids. The DNA for the CDR3 is TGTGCCAGCAGTGGGGGACAGGGGGGTCAGCCCCAGCATTTT. Protein product: CASSGGQGGQPQHF.

The chain employs TRBV27 and TRBJ2-7; 9 bases fit TRBD2. The CDR3 runs 15 residues. The germline CDR1 and CDR2 sequences are MNHEY and SMNVEV (reference sequence). V dropped 7 bases and J dropped 1; count of bases not matched to a gene: 8. CDR3 coding DNA: TGTGCCAGCACCACTCGGGCGGGGGGGTCCTACGAGCAGTACTTC. This encodes CASTTRAGGSYEQYF.

The V call is TRBV18, the J call TRBJ2-1, with 16 bases lining up with TRBD2. The trim removed 4 bases at V and 5 bases at J, leaving 2 bases unmatched. This CDR3 contains 16 residues. Per the germline V gene, CDR1 is KGHSH and CDR2 is LQKENI. This chain's CDR3 is CASSLGLAGGHNEQFF. In DNA form, the CDR3 reads TGTGCCAGCTCACTGGGACTAGCGGGAGGGCACAATGAGCAGTTCTTC.

The chain recombines TRBV7-9 with TRBJ1-1; D gene uncertain. Germline V gene lookup returns CDR1 SEHNR and CDR2 FQNEAQ (reference sequence). CDR3 length: 14 amino acids. V lost 2 bases to trimming and J lost 0 bases, with 7 bases between them. The DNA for the CDR3 is TGTGCCAGCAGCTTAAGAGCGGTGAACACTGAAGCTTTCTTT. This sequence encodes CASSLRAVNTEAFF. Based on the CDR3 plus reference TRBV7-9 and TRBJ1-1, the full variable domain is DTGVSQNPRHKITKRGQNVTFRCDPISEHNRLYWYRQTLGQGPEFLTYFQNEAQLEKSRLLSDRFSAERPKGSFSTLEIQRTEQGDSAMYLCASSLRAVNTEAFFGQGTRLTVV.

The J gene is TRBJ2-7, the V gene TRBV7-6; 11 positions agree with TRBD1. V was pared by 3 bases and J by 3 bases, with 4 bases of the junction left unmatched. The CDR3 sequence is 15 residues long. Germline CDR1 SGHVS, CDR2 FNYEAQ. The CDR3 here is CASSLGTGGGYEQYF. CDR3 bases: TGTGCCAGCAGCTTGGGGACAGGGGGGGGCTACGAGCAGTACTTC. The variable domain in full, completed from reference TRBV7-6 and TRBJ2-7, reads GAGVSQSPRYKVTKRGQDVALRCDPISGHVSLYWYRQALGQGPEFLTYFNYEAQQDKSGLPNDRFSAERPEGSISTLTIQRTEQRDSAMYRCASSLGTGGGYEQYFGPGTRLTVT.

CDR3 in DNA: TGCGCCAGCAGCCAAGACAGGGGGCGATACAATGAGCAGTTCTTC. The encoded protein is CASSQDRGRYNEQFF. This chain links TRBV4-1 with TRBJ2-1; 8 positions match TRBD1. The germline V gene encodes CDR1 MGHRA and CDR2 YSYEKL. Losses at the gene ends were 0 bases for V and 4 bases for J; bases not matched to a gene: 2. This CDR3 region has 15 residues.